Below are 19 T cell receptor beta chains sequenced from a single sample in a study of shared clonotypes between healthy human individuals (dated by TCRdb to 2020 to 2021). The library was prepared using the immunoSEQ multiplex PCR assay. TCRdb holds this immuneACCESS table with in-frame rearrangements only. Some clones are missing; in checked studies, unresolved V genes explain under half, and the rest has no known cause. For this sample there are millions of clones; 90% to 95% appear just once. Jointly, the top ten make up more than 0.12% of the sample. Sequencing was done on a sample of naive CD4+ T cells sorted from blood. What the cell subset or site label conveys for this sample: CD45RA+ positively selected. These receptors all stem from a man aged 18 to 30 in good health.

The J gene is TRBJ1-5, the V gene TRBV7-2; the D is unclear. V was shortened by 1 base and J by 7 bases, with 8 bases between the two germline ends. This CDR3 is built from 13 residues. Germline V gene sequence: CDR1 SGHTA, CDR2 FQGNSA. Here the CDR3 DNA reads TGTGCCAGCAGCTTAGAGGTATTGCAGCCCCAGCATTTT. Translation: CASSLEVLQPQHF.

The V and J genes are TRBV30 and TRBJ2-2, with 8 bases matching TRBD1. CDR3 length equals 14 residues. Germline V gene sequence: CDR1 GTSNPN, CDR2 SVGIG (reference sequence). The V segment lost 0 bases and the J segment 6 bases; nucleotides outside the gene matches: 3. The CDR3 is CAWSVQTGAGELFF. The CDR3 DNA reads TGTGCCTGGAGTGTACAGACAGGGGCCGGGGAGCTGTTTTTT.

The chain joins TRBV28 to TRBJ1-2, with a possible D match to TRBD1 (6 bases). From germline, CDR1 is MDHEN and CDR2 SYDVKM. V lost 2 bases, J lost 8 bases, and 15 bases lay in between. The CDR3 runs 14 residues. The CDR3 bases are TGTGCCAGCAGTTTAAGGACAGTCTATGGAGGCTACACCTTC. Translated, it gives CASSLRTVYGGYTF.

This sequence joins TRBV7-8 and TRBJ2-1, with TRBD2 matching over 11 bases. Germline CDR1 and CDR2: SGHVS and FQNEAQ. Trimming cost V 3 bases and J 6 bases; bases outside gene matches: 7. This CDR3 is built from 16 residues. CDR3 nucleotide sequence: TGTGCCAGCAGCTTCCCGGGACTAGCGGTGGGCAATGAGCAGTTCTTC. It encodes CASSFPGLAVGNEQFF.

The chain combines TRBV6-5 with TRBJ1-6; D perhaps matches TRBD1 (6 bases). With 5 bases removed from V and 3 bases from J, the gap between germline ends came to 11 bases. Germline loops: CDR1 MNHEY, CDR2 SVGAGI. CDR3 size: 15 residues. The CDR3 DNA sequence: TGTGCCAGCAGTCAGGGGCCCCTCTATAATTCACCCCTCCACTTT. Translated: CASSQGPLYNSPLHF.

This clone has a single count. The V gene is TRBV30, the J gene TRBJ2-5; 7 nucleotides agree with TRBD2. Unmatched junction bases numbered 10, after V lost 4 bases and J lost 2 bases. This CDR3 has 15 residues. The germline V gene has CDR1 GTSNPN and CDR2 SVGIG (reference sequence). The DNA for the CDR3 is TGTGCCTGGACTCAAGGCGGGAGAGGGCAAGAGACCCAGTACTTC. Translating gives CAWTQGGRGQETQYF.

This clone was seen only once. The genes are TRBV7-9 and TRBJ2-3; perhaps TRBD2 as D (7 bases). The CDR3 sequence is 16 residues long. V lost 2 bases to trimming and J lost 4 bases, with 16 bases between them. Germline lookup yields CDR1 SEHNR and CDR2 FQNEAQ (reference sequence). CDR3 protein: CASSLRPGGSADTQYF. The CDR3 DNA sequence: TGTGCCAGCAGCTTACGTCCGGGGGGCTCGGCAGATACGCAGTATTTT.

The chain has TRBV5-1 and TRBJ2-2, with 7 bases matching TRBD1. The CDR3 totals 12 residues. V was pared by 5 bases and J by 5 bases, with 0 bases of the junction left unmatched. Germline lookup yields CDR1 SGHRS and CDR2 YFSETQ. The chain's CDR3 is CASRQGTGELFF. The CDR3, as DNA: TGCGCCAGCAGACAGGGGACCGGGGAGCTGTTTTTT. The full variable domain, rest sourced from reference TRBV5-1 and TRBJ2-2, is KAGVTQTPRYLIKTRGQQVTLSCSPISGHRSVSWYQQTPGQGLQFLFEYFSETQRNKGNFPGRFSGRQFSNSRSEMNVSTLELGDSALYLCASRQGTGELFFGEGSRLTVL.

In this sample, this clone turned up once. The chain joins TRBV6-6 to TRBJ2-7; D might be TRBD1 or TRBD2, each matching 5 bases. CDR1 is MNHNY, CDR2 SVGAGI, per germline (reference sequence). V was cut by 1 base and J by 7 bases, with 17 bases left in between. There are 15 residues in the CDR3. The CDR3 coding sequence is TGTGCCAGCAGTTACTGGCGGACATCGAGGGAGGAGCAGTACTTC. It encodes CASSYWRTSREEQYF.

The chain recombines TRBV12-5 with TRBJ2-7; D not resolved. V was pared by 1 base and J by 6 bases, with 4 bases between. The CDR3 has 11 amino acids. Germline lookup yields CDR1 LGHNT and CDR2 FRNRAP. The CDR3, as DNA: TGTGCTAGTGGTTTGGAAGTCGAGCAGTACTTC. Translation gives CASGLEVEQYF. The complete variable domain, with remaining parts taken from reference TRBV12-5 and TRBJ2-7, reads DARVTQTPRHKVTEMGQEVTMRCQPILGHNTVFWYRQTMMQGLELLAYFRNRAPLDDSGMPKDRFSAEMPDATLATLKIQPSEPRDSAVYFCASGLEVEQYFGPGTRLTVT.

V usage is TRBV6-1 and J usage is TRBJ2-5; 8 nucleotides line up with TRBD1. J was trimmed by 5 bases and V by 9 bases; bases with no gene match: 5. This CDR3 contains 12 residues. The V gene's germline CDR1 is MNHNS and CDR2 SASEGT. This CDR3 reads CARRTGKETQYF. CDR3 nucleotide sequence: TGTGCCAGAAGGACAGGGAAGGAGACCCAGTACTTC.

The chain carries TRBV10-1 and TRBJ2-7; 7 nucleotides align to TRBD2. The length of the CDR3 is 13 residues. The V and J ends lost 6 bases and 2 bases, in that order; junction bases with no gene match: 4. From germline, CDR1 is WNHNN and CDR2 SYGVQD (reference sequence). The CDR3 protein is CASRGEGAYEQYF. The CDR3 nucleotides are TGCGCCAGCAGGGGGGAGGGAGCCTACGAGCAGTACTTC.

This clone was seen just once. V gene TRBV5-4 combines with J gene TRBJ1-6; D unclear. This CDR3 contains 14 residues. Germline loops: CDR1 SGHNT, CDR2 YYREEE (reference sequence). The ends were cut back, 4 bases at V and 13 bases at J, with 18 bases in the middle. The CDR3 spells CASSLDKEVPPLHF. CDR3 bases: TGTGCCAGCAGCCTCGACAAGGAAGTTCCCCCCCTCCACTTT.

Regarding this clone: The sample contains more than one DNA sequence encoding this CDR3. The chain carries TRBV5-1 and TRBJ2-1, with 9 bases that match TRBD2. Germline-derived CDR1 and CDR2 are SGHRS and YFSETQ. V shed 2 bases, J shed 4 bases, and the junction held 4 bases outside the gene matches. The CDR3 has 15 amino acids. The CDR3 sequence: CASSLLAGDYNEQFF. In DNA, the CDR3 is TGCGCCAGCAGCTTATTAGCGGGGGATTACAATGAGCAGTTCTTC.

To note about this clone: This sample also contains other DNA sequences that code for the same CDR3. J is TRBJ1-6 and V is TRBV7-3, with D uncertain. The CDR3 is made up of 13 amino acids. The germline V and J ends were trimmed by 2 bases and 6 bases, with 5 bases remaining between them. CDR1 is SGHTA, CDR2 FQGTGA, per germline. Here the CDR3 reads CASSLGGNSPLHF. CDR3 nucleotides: TGTGCCAGCAGCTTAGGAGGTAATTCACCCCTCCACTTT.

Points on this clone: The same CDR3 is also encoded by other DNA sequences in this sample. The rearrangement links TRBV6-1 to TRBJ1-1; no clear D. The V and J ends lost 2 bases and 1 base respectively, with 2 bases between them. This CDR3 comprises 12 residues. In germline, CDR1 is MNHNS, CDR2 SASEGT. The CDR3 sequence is CASSERNTEAFF. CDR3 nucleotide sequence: TGTGCCAGCAGTGAACGGAACACTGAAGCTTTCTTT.

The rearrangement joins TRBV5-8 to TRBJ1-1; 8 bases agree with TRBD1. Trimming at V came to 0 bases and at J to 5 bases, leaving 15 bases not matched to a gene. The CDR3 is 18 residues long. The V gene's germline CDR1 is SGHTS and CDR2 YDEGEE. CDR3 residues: CASSLGTGPESKGTEAFF. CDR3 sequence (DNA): TGTGCCAGCAGCTTGGGGACAGGGCCGGAATCGAAAGGGACTGAAGCTTTCTTT.

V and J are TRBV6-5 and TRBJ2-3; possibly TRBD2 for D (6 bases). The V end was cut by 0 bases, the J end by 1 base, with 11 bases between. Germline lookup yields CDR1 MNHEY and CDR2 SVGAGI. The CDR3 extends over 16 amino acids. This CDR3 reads CASSYSRGLGTDTQYF. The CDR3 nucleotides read TGTGCCAGCAGTTACTCGCGGGGCCTTGGCACAGATACGCAGTATTTT.

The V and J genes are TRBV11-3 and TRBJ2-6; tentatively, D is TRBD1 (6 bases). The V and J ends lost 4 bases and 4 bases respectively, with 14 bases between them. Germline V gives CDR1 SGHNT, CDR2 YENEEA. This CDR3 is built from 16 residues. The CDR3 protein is CASSSSDSSGANVLTF. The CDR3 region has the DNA TGTGCCAGCAGCTCGTCGGACAGTTCCGGGGCCAACGTCCTGACTTTC.